This passage covers 2 T cell receptor beta chains from one sample sequenced in a study of spatial heterogeneity in lung cancer. Using its own MiXCR run on the 5' RACE reads, TCRdb lists one record per CDR3 protein. The sample comprises 18,000 or so distinct CDR3 sequences, roughly 5% of which are singletons, and about a tenth rests with the top ten. No cognate antigen is known for these TCRs. Time point described: sample taken at primary tumor resection. Study conclusions and caveats: Within tumors, counts of expanded alpha and beta TCRs tracked tumor mutation counts.

Sequencing used lung tumor tissue, obtained at surgery. The receptor set was obtained from a female donor with early-stage non-small cell lung cancer.

This clonotype has a count of ten or more. Found in a library prepared for alpha chains, this beta chain is an off-target read, and its abundance has little meaning. This chain uses TRBV28 with TRBJ2-7, with 10 bases matching TRBD2. V trimming: 6 bases; J trimming: 4 bases; junction bases outside the gene matches: 3. The CDR3 is 13 residues long. Germline CDR1 reads MDHEN; CDR2 reads SYDVKM. The chain's CDR3 is CASRAGGPYEQYF. The CDR3 DNA follows: TGTGCCAGCAGAGCGGGAGGGCCTTACGAGCAGTACTTC.

In this sample, this clonotype turned up many times. Found in a library prepared for alpha chains, this beta chain is an off-target read, and its abundance has little meaning. This rearrangement joins TRBV11-2 to TRBJ2-2, with TRBD1 identical over 8 bases. V gave up 8 bases and J gave up 6 bases; unmatched junction bases: 8. The germline gives CDR1 SGHAT, CDR2 FQNNGV. The CDR3 totals 14 residues. The CDR3 sequence is CASRTGSLPGELFF. CDR3 coding DNA: TGTGCCAGCCGGACAGGGTCTTTGCCCGGGGAGCTGTTTTTT.